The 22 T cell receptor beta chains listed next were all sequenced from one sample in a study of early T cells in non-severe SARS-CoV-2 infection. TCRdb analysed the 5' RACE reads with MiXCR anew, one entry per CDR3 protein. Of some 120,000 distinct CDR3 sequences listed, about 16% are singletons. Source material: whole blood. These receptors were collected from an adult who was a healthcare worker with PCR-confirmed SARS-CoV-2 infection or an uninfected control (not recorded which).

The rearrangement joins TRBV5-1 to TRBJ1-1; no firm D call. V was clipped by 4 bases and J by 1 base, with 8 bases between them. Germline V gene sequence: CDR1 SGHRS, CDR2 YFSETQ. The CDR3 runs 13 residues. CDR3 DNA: TGCGCCAGCAGCCTAACCAAGAACACTGAAGCTTTCTTT. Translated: CASSLTKNTEAFF.

CDR3 residues: CASSSLSGGAYNEQFF. Written as DNA, the CDR3 is TGTGCCAGCAGCTCGCTCTCAGGGGGCGCATACAATGAGCAGTTCTTC. This chain connects TRBV7-6 to TRBJ2-1; TRBD1 agrees at 8 bases. This CDR3 has 16 residues. Germline V gene sequence: CDR1 SGHVS, CDR2 FNYEAQ. Trimming cost V 4 bases and J 4 bases; bases outside gene matches: 9.

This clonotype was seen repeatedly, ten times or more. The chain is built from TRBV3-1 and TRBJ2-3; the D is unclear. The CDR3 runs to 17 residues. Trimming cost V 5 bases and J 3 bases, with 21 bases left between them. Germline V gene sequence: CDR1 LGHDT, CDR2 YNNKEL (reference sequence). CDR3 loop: CASSYKRQLVGTDTQYF. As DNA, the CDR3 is TGTGCCAGCAGCTATAAACGACAACTCGTCGGGACAGATACGCAGTATTTT.

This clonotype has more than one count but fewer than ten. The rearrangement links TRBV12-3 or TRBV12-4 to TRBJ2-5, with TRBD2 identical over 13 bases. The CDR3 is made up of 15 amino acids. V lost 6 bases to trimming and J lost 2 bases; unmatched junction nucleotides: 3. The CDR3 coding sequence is TGTGCCAGCAGCCCGGGACTAGCGGGGCAAGAGACCCAGTACTTC. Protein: CASSPGLAGQETQYF.

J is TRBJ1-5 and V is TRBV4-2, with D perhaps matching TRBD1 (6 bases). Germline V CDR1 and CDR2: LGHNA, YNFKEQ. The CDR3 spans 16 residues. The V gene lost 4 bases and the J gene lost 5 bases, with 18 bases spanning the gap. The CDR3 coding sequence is TGTGCCAGCAGCCCCGAGTACACAGGGTTACATCAGCCCCAGCATTTT. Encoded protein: CASSPEYTGLHQPQHF.

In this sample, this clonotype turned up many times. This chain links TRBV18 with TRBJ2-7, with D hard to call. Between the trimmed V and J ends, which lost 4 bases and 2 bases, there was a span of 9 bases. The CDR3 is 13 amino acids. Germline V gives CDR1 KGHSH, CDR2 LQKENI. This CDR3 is CASSLQDAYEQYF. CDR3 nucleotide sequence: TGTGCCAGCTCACTTCAGGACGCCTACGAGCAGTACTTC.

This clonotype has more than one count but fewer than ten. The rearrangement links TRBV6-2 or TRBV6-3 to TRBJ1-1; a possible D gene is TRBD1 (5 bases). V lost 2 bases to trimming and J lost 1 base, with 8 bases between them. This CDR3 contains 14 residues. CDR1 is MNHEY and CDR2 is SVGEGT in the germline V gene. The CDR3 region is CASSYRGRNTEAFF. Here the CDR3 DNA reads TGTGCCAGCAGTTACAGGGGACGGAACACTGAAGCTTTCTTT.

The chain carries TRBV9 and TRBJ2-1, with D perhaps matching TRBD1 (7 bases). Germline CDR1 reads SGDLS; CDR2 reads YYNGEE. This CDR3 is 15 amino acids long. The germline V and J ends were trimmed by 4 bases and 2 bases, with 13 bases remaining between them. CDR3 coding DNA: TGTGCCAGCAGCCCCGGAGGGGGCACCTACAATGAGCAGTTCTTC. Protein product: CASSPGGGTYNEQFF.

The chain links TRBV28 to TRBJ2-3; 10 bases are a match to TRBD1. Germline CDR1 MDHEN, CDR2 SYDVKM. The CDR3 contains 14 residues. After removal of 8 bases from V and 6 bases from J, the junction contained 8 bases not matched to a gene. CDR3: CASETGGRRDTQYF. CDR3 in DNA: TGTGCCAGCGAGACAGGGGGCCGGCGGGATACGCAGTATTTT.

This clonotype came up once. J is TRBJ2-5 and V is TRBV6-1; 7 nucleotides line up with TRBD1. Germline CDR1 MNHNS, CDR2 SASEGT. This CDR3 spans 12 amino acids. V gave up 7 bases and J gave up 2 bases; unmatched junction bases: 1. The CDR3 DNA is TGTGCCAGCACAGGGGGACAAGAGACCCAGTACTTC. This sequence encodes CASTGGQETQYF.

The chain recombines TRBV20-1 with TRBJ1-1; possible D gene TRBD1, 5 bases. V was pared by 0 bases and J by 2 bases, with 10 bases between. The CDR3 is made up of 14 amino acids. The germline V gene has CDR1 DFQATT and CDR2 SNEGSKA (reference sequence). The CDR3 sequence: CSARDPGLNTEAFF. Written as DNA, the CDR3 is TGCAGTGCTAGAGATCCAGGGCTTAACACTGAAGCTTTCTTT.

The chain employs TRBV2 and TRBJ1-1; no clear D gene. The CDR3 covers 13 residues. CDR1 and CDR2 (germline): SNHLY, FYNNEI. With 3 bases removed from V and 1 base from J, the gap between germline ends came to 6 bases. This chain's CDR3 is CASSDKGNTEAFF. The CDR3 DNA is TGTGCCAGCAGTGATAAGGGGAACACTGAAGCTTTCTTT.

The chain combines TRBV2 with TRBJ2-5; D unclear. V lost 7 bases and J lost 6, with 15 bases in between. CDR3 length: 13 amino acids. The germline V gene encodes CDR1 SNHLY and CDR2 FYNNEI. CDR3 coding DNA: TGTGCCAGCATGCCAGGAACTCAGCAGACCCAGTACTTC. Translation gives CASMPGTQQTQYF.

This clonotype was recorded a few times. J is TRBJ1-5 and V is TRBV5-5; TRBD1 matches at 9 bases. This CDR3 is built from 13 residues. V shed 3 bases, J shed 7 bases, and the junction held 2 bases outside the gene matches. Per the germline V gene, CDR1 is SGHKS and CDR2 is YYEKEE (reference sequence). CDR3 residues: CASSWDRVQPQHF. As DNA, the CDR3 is TGTGCCAGCAGCTGGGACAGGGTCCAGCCCCAGCATTTT.

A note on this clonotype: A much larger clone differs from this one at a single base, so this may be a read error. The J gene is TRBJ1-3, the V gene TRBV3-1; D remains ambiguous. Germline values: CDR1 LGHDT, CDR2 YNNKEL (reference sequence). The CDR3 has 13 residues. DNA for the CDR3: TGTGCCAGCAGCCAAGAGGCTGGAAACACCAAATATTTT. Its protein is CASSQEAGNTKYF.

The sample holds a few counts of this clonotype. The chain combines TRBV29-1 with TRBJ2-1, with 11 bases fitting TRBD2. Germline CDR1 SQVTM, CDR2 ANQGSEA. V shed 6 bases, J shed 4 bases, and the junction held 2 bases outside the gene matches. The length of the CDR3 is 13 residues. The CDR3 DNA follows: TGCAGCGTGGGACTAGCGGCATACAATGAGCAGTTCTTC. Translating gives CSVGLAAYNEQFF.

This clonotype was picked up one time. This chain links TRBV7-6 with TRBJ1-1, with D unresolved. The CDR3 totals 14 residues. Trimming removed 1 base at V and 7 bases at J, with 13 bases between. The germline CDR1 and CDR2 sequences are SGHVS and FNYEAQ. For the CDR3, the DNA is TGTGCCAGCAGCTTAGTCAGGTTCCAGGATGAAGCTTTCTTT. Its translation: CASSLVRFQDEAFF.

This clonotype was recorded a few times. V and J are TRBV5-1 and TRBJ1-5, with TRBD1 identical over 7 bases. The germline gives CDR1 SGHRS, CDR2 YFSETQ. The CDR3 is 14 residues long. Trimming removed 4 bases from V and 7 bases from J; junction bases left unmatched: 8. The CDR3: CASSLTGDKQPQHF. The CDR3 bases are TGCGCCAGCAGCCTCACAGGGGATAAACAGCCCCAGCATTTT.

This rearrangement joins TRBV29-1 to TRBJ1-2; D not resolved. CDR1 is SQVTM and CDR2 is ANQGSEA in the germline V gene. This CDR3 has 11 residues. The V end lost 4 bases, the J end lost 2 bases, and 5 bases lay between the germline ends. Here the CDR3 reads CSVGGNYGYTF. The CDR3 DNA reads TGCAGCGTTGGCGGAAACTATGGCTACACCTTC.

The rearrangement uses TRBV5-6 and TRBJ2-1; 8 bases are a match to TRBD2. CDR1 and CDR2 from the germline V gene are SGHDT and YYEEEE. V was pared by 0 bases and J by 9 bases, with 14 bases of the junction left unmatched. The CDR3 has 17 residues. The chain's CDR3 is CASSLGWGTSGVVEQFF. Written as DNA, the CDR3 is TGTGCCAGCAGCTTGGGATGGGGTACTAGCGGAGTGGTTGAGCAGTTCTTC.

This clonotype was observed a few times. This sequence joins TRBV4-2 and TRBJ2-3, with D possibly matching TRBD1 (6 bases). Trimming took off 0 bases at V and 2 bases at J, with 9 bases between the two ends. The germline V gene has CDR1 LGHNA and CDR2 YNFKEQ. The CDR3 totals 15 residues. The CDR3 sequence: CASSQEWTATDTQYF. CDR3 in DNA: TGTGCCAGCAGCCAAGAGTGGACAGCCACAGATACGCAGTATTTT.

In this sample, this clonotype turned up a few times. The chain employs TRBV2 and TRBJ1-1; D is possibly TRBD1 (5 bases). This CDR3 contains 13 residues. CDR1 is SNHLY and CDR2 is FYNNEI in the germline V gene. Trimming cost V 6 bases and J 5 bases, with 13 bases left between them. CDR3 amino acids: CASRPDIATEAFF. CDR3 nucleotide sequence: TGTGCCAGCAGGCCGGACATTGCTACTGAAGCTTTCTTT.